This T cell receptor (beta chain) was captured in a study of T-cell reconstitution after alpha-beta-depleted transplantation in children. The table lists this clonotype with many counts. In germline, CDR1 is SGHDT, CDR2 YYEEEE. The CDR3 extends over 16 amino acids. Trimming at V came to 1 base and at J to 0 bases, leaving 3 bases not matched to a gene. Unique molecular identifiers were incorporated when the TCRbeta library was constructed. One entry per CDR3 protein results from TCRdb running MiXCR on the PCR reads. Of 90,000 to 130,000 distinct CDR3 sequences in the sample, about a tenth were seen once.

The chain carries TRBV5-6 and TRBJ1-3, with 8 bases lining up with TRBD1. The sequencing here drew on PBMCs from the stem cell graft donor, taken from the stem cell graft. The clonotype originates from a human donor who donated a stem cell graft to a child with acute lymphoblastic leukemia. The CDR3: CASSLYTGGSGNTIYF. DNA for the CDR3: TGTGCCAGCAGCTTGTATACAGGGGGCTCTGGAAACACCATATATTTT.